This note documents a single TCR beta chain sequence. What it recognizes is unknown. They isolated at least 6 million PBMCs from each sample. This entry comes from a study of blood T cells in healthy people across ages. At the level of the study: Per two T cells, about one barcoded beta molecule was captured through template switching.

A second PCR, run for about 7 to 11 cycles, used a sample-barcoded 5' primer plus a J-beta primer mix. A single record per CDR3 protein comes from TCRdb applying MiXCR to the 5' RACE reads. The profile shows about 1.7 million distinct CDR3 sequences, over 25% of them singletons. Germline V gene data show CDR1 as DFQATT and CDR2 as SNEGSKA (reference sequence). CDR3 length: 13 amino acids. V lost 5 bases and J 3 bases, leaving 13 bases between the germline ends. Study results and caveats: Relative to aged donors, long-lived donors carried more naive CD4+ cells and displayed higher diversity. Strong correlation existed between TCR beta diversity and naive T cell percentage.

J is TRBJ1-1 and V is TRBV20-1; weak D call: TRBD1 (6 bases). Sequences were obtained from blood. This TCR was sampled from a woman in her 30s in good health. The CDR3 nucleotides are TGCAGTGCTTACAGGGTGTCGGACACTGAAGCTTTCTTT. Translated: CSAYRVSDTEAFF.